This T cell receptor (beta chain) was recorded in a study of shared clonotypes between healthy human individuals. This table comes from immunoSEQ multiplex PCR, and its TCRdb copy is limited to in-frame clones, with some not included. Among about 580,000 clones listed, about 98% were seen once. Germline CDR1 is MNHEY and CDR2 is SVGAGI. V lost 0 bases to trimming and J lost 6 bases; unmatched junction nucleotides: 8. The CDR3 is made up of 16 amino acids. This clone was picked up a small number of times. CD45RO negativity and positive selection for CCR7 defined naive CD8 cells, a population that excluded terminally differentiated effector memory CD45RA+ cells. HIV-negative, healthy adults without recent acute infections or vaccinations were the donors.

The J gene is TRBJ1-2, the V gene TRBV6-5, with 9 nucleotides matching TRBD1. The receptor comes from a man aged 25 to 45 in good health. The source material was naive CD8+ T cells sorted from blood. CDR3 sequence reads: CASSYSWTGEEDGYTF. As DNA, the CDR3 is TGTGCCAGCAGTTACTCCTGGACAGGGGAAGAGGATGGCTACACCTTC.